These T cell receptor beta chains were read from a single sample in a study of Ad26.COV2.S vaccination and SARS-CoV-2 variants. Profiling relied on immunoSEQ multiplex PCR, and the TCRdb table lists in-frame clones only, not all of them. The sample comprises 410,000 or so clones, more than 80% of which are singletons, and over 9% rests with the top ten. Source: peripheral blood, taken in a trial of Ad26.COV2.S vaccine versus placebo. These receptors were obtained from a person aged 18-65 years who received the Ad26.COV2.S COVID-19 vaccine or a placebo. Each CDR3 is given with its conserved first and last residue. Each record gives: J gene, V gene, D gene, clone size, CDR3 DNA, CDR3 protein. A D gene is named only where the DNA matches it firmly. The size of a clone is reported for some rows only, either as once, few or many, or as a class for expanded clones.

TRBJ2-1	TRBV5-5	NA	NA	TGTGCCAGCAGCTTGAGCGGAGGCTCCTACAATGAGCAGTTCTTC	CASSLSGGSYNEQFF
TRBJ2-7	TRBV11-2	NA	NA	TGTGCCAGCAGGGTCGACACCGCCTACGAGCAGTACTTC	CASRVDTAYEQYF
TRBJ1-4	TRBV19	NA	few	TGTGCCAGTAGCGAAGGGGCATCTGGTGAAAAACTGTTTTTT	CASSEGASGEKLFF
TRBJ1-4	TRBV19	NA	NA	TGTGCCAGTACTCCCTCGGATAATGAAAAACTGTTTTTT	CASTPSDNEKLFF
TRBJ2-2	TRBV20-1	TRBD1	NA	TGCAGTGCTAGTACGGGAACAGGGGGCCTTCGGACCGGGGAGCTGTTTTTT	CSASTGTGGLRTGELFF
TRBJ1-5	TRBV6-7	TRBD1	NA	TGTGAAGCGGACAGGGCTCAGCGCAATCAGCCCCAGCATTTT	CEADRAQRNQPQHF
TRBJ1-5	TRBV6-5	NA	NA	TGTGCCAGCAGTTACTCTACGGGAGGGCCCCAGCATTTT	CASSYSTGGPQHF
TRBJ2-1	TRBV5-1	TRBD2	NA	TGCGCCAGCAGCCCTCAAGCTAGCGGGAGTACGAATGAGCAGTTCTTC	CASSPQASGSTNEQFF
TRBJ1-6	TRBV6-5	NA	few	TGTGCCAGCACCTCGGACAGAGCCTATAATTCACCCCTCCACTTT	CASTSDRAYNSPLHF
TRBJ2-1	TRBV5-1	NA	NA	TGCGCCAGCAGCTTCCGGCCCGGCAATGAGCAGTTCTTC	CASSFRPGNEQFF
TRBJ2-1	TRBV27	NA	NA	TGTGCCAGCAGTTTATTTGGAGGGAGAAGGAGCAATGAGCAGTTCTTC	CASSLFGGRRSNEQFF
TRBJ1-3	TRBV4-3	TRBD1	NA	TGCGCCAGCAGCCAAGATAGGCGGACAGGGGTTGGAAACACCATATATTTT	CASSQDRRTGVGNTIYF
TRBJ1-6	TRBV5-5	NA	NA	TGTGCCAGCAGCCCCCCCGGGCGAATCGGTTCACCCCTCCACTTT	CASSPPGRIGSPLHF
TRBJ2-1	TRBV30	NA	NA	TGTGCCTGGAGTGGTGGGAGTAACCCCGGGGATGAGCAGTTCTTC	CAWSGGSNPGDEQFF
TRBJ1-4	TRBV30	TRBD1	NA	TGTGCCTGGAGTACCGGGACAGGGCAGGGAAAACTGTTTTTT	CAWSTGTGQGKLFF
TRBJ2-5	TRBV6-2/TRBV6-3	NA	once	TGTGCCAGCAGTTACTACCAAGAGACCCAGTACTTC	CASSYYQETQYF
TRBJ2-7	TRBV9	TRBD1	NA	TGTGCCAGCAGCGCCGGGACAGCGACATCCTACGAGCAGTACTTC	CASSAGTATSYEQYF
TRBJ1-1	TRBV10-3	NA	NA	TGTGCCATCAGTGCGAGCAGTTCGGCGGTGAACACTGAAGCTTTCTTT	CAISASSSAVNTEAFF
TRBJ2-1	TRBV11-1	TRBD1	NA	TGTGCCAGCAGCTCGAGACAGGGGCTCTACAATGAGCAGTTCTTC	CASSSRQGLYNEQFF
TRBJ1-2	TRBV19	NA	once	TGTGCCAGTAGTCTTCCAGGGGCTACCTATGGCTACACCTTC	CASSLPGATYGYTF
TRBJ2-1	TRBV9	TRBD2	NA	TGTGCCAGCAGCGTAGCTAGCGGGAGTTGGAATGAGCAGTTCTTC	CASSVASGSWNEQFF
TRBJ2-2	TRBV7-2	TRBD2	once	TGTGCCAGCTCGAGACGGGAGGTCGGCCGGGAGCTGTTTTTT	CASSRREVGRELFF
TRBJ2-5	TRBV6-6	NA	NA	TGTGCCAGCAGCCGGGACACTTTAGGAGAGACCCAGTACTTC	CASSRDTLGETQYF
TRBJ1-5	TRBV19	NA	NA	TGTGCCAGTAGCCAAGGACACCTCAATCAGCCCCAGCATTTT	CASSQGHLNQPQHF
TRBJ2-1	TRBV19	NA	NA	TGTGCCAGTAGTAGTCCAGCGGGCCTATACAATGAGCAGTTCTTC	CASSSPAGLYNEQFF
TRBJ1-2	TRBV12-3/TRBV12-4	NA	NA	TGTGCCAGCAGTGCCCCCGGATATTATGGCTACACCTTC	CASSAPGYYGYTF
TRBJ2-7	TRBV29-1	NA	once	TGCAGCGTTAAAAAACGGCAGGATTACGAGCAGTACTTC	CSVKKRQDYEQYF
TRBJ1-5	TRBV15	NA	NA	TGTGCCACCAGCGGCGATGCTATGAATCAGCCCCAGCATTTT	CATSGDAMNQPQHF
TRBJ2-3	TRBV7-2	TRBD2	NA	TGTGCCAGCAGCCCCCTACTAGCGGGAGTGACAGATACGCAGTATTTT	CASSPLLAGVTDTQYF
TRBJ1-1	TRBV5-8	NA	once	TGTGCCACCCGGCCTGTGGGGCGAACTGAAGCTTTCTTT	CATRPVGRTEAFF
TRBJ2-7	TRBV2	TRBD1	few	TGTGCCAGCAGACCCGGGACAGGGACCTACGAGCAGTACTTC	CASRPGTGTYEQYF
TRBJ2-5	TRBV3-1/TRBV3-2	TRBD2	NA	TGTGCCAGTCGGACTAGCGGGAGGGGCCGGGAGACCCAGTACTTC	CASRTSGRGRETQYF
TRBJ1-5	TRBV28	TRBD1	NA	TGTGCCAGCAGTTGGGACAGGGCCCAAACTAGCAATCAGCCCCAGCATTTT	CASSWDRAQTSNQPQHF
TRBJ2-7	TRBV4-1	TRBD1	NA	TGCGCCAGCAGCCAGGGGGACAGAGTACTACTGGACGAGCAGTACTTC	CASSQGDRVLLDEQYF
TRBJ2-5	TRBV7-3	NA	once	TGTGCCAGCAGCTTAATGCCGCAAGAGACCCAGTACTTC	CASSLMPQETQYF
TRBJ1-1	TRBV7-8	NA	NA	TGTGCCAGCAGCCTAGATATCGTTGGGGCTGAAGCTTTCTTT	CASSLDIVGAEAFF
TRBJ2-7	TRBV11-2	NA	NA	TGTGCCAGCAGCTTAGGGGTGTCATTGTACGAGCAGTACTTC	CASSLGVSLYEQYF